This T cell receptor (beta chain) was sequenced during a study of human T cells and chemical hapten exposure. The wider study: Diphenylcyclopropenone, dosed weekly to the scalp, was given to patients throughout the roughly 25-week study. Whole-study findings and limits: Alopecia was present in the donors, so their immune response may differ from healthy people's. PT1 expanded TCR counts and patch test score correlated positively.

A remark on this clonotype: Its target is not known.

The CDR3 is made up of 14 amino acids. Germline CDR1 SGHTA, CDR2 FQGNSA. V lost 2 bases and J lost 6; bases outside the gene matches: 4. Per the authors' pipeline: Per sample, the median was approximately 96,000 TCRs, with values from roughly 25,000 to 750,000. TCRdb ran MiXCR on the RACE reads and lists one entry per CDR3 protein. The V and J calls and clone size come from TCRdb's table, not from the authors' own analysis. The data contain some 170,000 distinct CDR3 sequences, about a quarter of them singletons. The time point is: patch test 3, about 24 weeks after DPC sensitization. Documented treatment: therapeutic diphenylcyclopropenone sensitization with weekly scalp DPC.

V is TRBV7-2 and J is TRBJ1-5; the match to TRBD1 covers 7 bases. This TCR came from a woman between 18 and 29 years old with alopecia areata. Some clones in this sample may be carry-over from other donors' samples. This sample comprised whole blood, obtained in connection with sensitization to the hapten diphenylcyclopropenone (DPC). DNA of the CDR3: TGTGCCAGCAGCTTAAACAGGGGCCTTCAGCCCCAGCATTTT. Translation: CASSLNRGLQPQHF.